This T cell receptor beta chain originates from a study of blood T cell repertoires in COVID-19. Sequencing used immunoSEQ multiplex PCR; TCRdb keeps in-frame clones, though not all of them. The table has roughly 64,000 clones, about 80% seen once. Germline CDR1 MDHEN, CDR2 SYDVKM. V lost 6 bases and J lost 8; bases outside the gene matches: 10. The CDR3 is 14 residues long. Seattle's cohort entered during active infection and was followed longitudinally. The V and J genes are TRBV28 and TRBJ2-1, with 7 nucleotides matching TRBD2. The source is a man in his 60s with COVID-19, enrolled during active disease. The specimen was peripheral blood. The CDR3 sequence is CASSPVGGSDEQFF. The CDR3 nucleotides read TGTGCCAGCAGCCCAGTGGGGGGGTCTGATGAGCAGTTCTTC.